This TCR beta chain was recovered during a study of neoadjuvant anti-PD-1 for oral cavity cancer. About the study: Patients without progression received a fourth nivolumab dose around day 43, then surgical resection on days 50-56.

Concerning this clone itself: The junction shows a germline mismatch at one end, possibly a read error.

Assay used: immunoSEQ multiplex PCR; TCRdb lists only in-frame clones, some missing. Of some 33,000 clones listed, 80% to 90% were seen once; the top ten hold about 3.7%. CDR1 is LNHDA, CDR2 SQIVND, per germline (reference sequence). This CDR3 comprises 14 residues. Patients had HPV-negative, locally advanced oral cavity squamous cell carcinoma. The origin of this receptor is a person aged 40 to 85 with oral cavity squamous cell carcinoma. The source material was PBMCs, sampled before nivolumab (anti-PD-1) treatment. The chain recombines TRBV19 with TRBJ2-1; D call uncertain. The CDR3 DNA reads as TGTGCCAGTAATTTGGGCGTCTCCTACGATGAGCAGTTCTTC. Protein: CASNLGVSYDEQFF.